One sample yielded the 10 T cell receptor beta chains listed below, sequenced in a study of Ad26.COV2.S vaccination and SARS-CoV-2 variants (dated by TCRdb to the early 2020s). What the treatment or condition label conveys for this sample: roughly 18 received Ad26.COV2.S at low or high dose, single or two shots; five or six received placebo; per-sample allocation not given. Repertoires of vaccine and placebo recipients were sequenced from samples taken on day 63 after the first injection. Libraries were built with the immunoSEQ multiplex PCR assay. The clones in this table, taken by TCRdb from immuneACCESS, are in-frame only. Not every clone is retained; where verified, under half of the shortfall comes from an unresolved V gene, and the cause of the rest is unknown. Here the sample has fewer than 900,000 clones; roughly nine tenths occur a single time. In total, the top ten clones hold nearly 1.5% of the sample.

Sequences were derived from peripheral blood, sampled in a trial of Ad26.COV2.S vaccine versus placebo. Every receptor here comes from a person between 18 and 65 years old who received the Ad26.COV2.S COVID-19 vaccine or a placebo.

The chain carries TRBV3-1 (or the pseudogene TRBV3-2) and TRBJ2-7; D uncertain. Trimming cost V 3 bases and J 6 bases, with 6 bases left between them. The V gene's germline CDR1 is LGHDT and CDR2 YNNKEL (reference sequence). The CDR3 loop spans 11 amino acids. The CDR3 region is CASSQRFEQYF. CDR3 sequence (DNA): TGTGCCAGCAGCCAGCGTTTCGAGCAGTACTTC.

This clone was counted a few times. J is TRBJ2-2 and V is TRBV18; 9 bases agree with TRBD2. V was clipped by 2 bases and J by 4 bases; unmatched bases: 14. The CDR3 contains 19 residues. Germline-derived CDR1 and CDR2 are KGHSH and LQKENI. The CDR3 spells CASSPTAPVAGGTTGELFF. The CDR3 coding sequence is TGTGCCAGCTCACCAACCGCACCGGTGGCGGGAGGGACCACCGGGGAGCTGTTTTTT. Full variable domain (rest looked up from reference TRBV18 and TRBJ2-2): NAGVMQNPRHLVRRRGQEARLRCSPMKGHSHVYWYRQLPEEGLKFMVYLQKENIIDESGMPKERFSAEFPKEGPSILRIQQVVRGDSAAYFCASSPTAPVAGGTTGELFFGEGSRLTVL.

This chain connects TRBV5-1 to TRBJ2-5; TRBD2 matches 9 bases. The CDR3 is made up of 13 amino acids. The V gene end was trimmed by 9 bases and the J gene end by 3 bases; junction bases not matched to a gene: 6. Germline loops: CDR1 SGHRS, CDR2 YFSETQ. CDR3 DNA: TGCGCCACCGGGGAGCGGGGGGAAGAGACCCAGTACTTC. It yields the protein CATGERGEETQYF.

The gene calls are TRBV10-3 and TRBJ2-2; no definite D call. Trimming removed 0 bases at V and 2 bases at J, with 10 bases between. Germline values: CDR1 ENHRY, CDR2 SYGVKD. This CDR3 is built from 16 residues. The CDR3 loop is CAISESGHLNTGELFF. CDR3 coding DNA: TGTGCCATCAGTGAGTCAGGCCACCTAAACACCGGGGAGCTGTTTTTT.

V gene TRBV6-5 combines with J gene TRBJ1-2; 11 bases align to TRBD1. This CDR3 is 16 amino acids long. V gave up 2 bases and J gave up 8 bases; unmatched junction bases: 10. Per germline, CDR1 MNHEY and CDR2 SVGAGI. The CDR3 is CASSYRTLGTGGGYTF. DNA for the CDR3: TGTGCCAGCAGTTACCGGACACTCGGGACAGGGGGGGGCTACACCTTC.

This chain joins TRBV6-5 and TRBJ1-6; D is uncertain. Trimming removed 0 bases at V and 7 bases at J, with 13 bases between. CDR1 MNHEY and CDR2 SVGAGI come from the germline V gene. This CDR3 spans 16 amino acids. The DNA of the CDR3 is TGTGCCAGCAGTTACTCGATAGACGGACGGAATTCACCCCTCCACTTT. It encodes CASSYSIDGRNSPLHF.

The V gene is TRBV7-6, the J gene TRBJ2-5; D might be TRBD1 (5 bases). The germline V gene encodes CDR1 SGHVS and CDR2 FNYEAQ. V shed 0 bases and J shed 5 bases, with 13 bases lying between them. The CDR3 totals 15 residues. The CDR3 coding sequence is TGTGCCAGCAGCTTAGCGATATCAGGGCAGGAGACCCAGTACTTC. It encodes CASSLAISGQETQYF.

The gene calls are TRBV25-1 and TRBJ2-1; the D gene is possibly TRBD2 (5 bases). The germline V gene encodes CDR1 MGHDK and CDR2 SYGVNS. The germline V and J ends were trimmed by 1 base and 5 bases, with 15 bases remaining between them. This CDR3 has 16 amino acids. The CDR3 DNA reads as TGTGCCAGCAGTGAATCGAGGGCTAGTAAAAACAATGAGCAGTTCTTC. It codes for CASSESRASKNNEQFF.

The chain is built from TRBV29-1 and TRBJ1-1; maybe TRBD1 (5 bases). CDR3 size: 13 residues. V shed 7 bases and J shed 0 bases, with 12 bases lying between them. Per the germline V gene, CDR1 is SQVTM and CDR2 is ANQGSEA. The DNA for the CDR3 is TGCAGCGCTGGAAGGGGATTGAACACTGAAGCTTTCTTT. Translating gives CSAGRGLNTEAFF.

CDR3 in DNA: TGTGCCAGCAGCTTATTAAGAGGGGACTATGGCTACACCTTC. It specifies CASSLLRGDYGYTF. The V and J genes are TRBV13 and TRBJ1-2, with a weak D call TRBD1 (5 bases). The CDR3 spans 14 residues. V was shortened by 2 bases and J by 3 bases, with 10 bases between the two germline ends. CDR1 is PRHDT and CDR2 is FYEKMQ in the germline V gene (reference sequence).